The entry below gives a single T cell receptor beta chain sequence along with its context. Its antigen remains unidentified. This sample is part of a study of cytomegalovirus exposure and HLA in healthy donors. Findings and limits, study-wide: Among TCR beta chains of equal frequency, HLA-associated ones were more clonally expanded in a later analysis. Earlier findings revealed that most TCR beta V segments proved productive either about 87% or about 30% of the time. A later analysis showed TCR association rates differing by HLA locus, peaking at DRB1 and lowest at HLA-C. Investigators reported 150 to 200 TCR beta chains as tied to cytomegalovirus.

PCR primers comprised 60 Vbeta and 13 Jbeta primers. Clones were read by immunoSEQ multiplex PCR, and TCRdb kept only the in-frame ones, dropping some. The sample yields about 150,000 clones, approximately 84% seen once. Germline V lookup: CDR1 SGHNT, CDR2 YYREEE (reference sequence). The CDR3 has 18 residues. V lost 3 bases, J lost 6 bases, and 13 bases stayed unmatched. Sequenced: PBMCs. This TCR derives from a woman in her late teens or twenties in good health and CMV-seronegative. The chain links TRBV5-4 to TRBJ1-4, with 11 bases lining up with TRBD1. This CDR3 reads CASSSGGGQGVGDEKLFF. The DNA of the CDR3 is TGTGCCAGCAGCTCGGGGGGGGGACAGGGGGTCGGAGATGAAAAACTGTTTTTT. Filled out from reference TRBV5-4 and TRBJ1-4, the complete variable domain reads ETGVTQSPTHLIKTRGQQVTLRCSSQSGHNTVSWYQQALGQGPQFIFQYYREEENGRGNFPPRFSGLQFPNYSSELNVNALELDDSALYLCASSSGGGQGVGDEKLFFGSGTQLSVL.